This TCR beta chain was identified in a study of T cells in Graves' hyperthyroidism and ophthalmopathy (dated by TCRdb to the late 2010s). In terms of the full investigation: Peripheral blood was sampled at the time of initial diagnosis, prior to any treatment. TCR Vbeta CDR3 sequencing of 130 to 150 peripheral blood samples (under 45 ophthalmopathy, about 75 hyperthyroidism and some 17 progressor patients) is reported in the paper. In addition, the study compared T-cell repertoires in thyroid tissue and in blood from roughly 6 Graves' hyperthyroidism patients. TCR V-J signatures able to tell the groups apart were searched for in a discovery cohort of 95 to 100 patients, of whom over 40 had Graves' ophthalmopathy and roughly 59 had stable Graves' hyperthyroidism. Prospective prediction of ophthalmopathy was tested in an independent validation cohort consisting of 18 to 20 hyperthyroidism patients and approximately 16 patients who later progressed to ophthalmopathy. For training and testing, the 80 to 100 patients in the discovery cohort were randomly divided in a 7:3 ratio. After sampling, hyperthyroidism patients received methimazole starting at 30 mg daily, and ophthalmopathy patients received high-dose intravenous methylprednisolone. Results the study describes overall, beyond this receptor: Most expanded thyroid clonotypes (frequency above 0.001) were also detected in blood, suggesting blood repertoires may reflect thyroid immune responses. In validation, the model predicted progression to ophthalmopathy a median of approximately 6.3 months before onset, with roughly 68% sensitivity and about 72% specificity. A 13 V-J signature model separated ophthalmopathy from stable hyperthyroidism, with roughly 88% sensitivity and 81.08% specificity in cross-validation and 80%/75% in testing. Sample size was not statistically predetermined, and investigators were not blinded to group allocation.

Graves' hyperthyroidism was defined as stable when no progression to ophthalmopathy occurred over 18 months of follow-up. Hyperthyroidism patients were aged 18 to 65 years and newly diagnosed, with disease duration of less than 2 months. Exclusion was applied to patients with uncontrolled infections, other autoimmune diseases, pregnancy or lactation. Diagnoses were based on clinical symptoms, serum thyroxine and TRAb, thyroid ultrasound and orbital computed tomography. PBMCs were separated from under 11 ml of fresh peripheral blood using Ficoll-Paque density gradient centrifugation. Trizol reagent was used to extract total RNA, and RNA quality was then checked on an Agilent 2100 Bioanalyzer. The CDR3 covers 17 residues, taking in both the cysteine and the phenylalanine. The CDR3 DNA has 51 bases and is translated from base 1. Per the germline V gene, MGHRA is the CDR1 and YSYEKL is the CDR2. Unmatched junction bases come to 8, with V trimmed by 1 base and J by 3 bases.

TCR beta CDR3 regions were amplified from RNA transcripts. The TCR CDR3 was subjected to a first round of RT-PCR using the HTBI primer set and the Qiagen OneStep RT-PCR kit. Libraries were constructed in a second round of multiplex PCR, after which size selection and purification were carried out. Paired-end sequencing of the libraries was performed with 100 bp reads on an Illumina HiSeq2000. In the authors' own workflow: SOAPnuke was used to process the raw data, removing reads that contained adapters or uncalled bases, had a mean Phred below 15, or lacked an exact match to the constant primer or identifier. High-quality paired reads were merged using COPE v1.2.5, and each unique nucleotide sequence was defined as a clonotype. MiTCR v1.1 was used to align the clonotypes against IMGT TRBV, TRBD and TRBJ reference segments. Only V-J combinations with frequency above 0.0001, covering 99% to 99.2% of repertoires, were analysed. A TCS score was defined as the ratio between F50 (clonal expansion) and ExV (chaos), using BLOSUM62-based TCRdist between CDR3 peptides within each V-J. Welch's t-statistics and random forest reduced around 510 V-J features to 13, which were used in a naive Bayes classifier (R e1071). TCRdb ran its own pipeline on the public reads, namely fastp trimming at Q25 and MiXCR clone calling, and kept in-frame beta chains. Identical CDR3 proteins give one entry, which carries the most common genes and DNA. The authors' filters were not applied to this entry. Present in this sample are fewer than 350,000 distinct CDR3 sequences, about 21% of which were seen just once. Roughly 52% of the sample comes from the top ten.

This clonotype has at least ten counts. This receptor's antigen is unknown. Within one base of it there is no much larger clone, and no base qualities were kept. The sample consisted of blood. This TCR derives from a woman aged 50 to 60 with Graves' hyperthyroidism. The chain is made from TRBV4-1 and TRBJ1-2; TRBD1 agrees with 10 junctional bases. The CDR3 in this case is CASSQVRQGAYHYGYTF. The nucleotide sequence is TGCGCCAGCAGCCAAGTTCGACAGGGGGCGTATCACTATGGCTACACCTTC.